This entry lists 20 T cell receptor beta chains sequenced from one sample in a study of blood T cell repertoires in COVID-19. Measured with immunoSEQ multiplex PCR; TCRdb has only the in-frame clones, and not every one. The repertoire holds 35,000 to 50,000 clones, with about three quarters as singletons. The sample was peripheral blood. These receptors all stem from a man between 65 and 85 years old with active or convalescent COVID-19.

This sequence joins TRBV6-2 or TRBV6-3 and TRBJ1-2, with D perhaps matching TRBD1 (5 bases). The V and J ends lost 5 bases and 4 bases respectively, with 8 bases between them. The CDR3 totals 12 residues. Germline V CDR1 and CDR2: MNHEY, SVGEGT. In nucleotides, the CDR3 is TGTGCCAGCAGTCTTCAGGGCTATGGCTACACCTTC. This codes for CASSLQGYGYTF.

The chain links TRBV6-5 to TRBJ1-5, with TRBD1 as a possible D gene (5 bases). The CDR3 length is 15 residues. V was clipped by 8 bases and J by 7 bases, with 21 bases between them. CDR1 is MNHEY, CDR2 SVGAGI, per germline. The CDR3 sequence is CASRGGSGYLQPQHF. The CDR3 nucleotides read TGTGCCAGCCGGGGGGGATCGGGTTATTTACAGCCCCAGCATTTT.

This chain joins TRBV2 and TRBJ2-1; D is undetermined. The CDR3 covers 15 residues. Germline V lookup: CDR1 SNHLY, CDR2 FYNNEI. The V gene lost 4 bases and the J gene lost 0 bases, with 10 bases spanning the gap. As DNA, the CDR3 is TGTGCCAGCAGTGCGAGACTGGACTCCTACAATGAGCAGTTCTTC. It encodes CASSARLDSYNEQFF.

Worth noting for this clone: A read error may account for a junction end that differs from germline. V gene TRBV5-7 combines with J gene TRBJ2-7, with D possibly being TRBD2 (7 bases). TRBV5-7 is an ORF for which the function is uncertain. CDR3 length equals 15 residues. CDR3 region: CASSEVGGLSFEQYF. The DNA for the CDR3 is TGTGCCAGCAGCGAAGTGGGGGGGCTTTCCTTCGAGCAGTACTTC.

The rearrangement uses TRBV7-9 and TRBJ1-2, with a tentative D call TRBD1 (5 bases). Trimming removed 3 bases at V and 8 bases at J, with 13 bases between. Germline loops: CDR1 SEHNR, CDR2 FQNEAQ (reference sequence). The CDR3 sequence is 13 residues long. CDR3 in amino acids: CASSFQGIVGYTF. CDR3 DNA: TGTGCCAGCAGCTTTCAGGGAATTGTAGGCTACACCTTC.

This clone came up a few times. CDR3 nucleotides: TGCGCCAGCAGCTTGGCCGGAGAAGCGGGGGGTCAAGAGACCCAGTACTTC. Its translation is CASSLAGEAGGQETQYF. This sequence joins TRBV5-1 and TRBJ2-5, with TRBD2 matching over 9 bases. Trimming cost V 0 bases and J 2 bases; bases outside gene matches: 8. The CDR3 sequence is 17 residues long. CDR1 and CDR2 from the germline V gene are SGHRS and YFSETQ.

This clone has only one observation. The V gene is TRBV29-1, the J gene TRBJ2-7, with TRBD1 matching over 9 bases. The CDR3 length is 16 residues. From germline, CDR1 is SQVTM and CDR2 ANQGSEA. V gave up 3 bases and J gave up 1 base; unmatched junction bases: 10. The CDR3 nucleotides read TGCAGCGTTGAGAATATTGGGACAGGGATATCCTACGAGCAGTACTTC. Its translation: CSVENIGTGISYEQYF.

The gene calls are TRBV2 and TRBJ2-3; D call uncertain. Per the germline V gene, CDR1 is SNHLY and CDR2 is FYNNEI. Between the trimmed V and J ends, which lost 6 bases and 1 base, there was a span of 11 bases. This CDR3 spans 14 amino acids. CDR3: CASSPGLGTDTQYF. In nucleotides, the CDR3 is TGTGCCAGCAGCCCCGGTCTCGGCACAGATACGCAGTATTTT.

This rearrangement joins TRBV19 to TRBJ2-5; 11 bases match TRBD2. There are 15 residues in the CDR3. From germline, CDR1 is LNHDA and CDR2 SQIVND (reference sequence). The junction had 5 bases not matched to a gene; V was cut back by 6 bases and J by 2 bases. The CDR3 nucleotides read TGTGCCAGTAGCATTAGCGGGGGGGGTCAAGAGACCCAGTACTTC. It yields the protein CASSISGGGQETQYF. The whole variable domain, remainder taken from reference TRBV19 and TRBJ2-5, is DGGITQSPKYLFRKEGQNVTLSCEQNLNHDAMYWYRQDPGQGLRLIYYSQIVNDFQKGDIAEGYSVSREKKESFPLTVTSAQKNPTAFYLCASSISGGGQETQYFGPGTRLLVL.

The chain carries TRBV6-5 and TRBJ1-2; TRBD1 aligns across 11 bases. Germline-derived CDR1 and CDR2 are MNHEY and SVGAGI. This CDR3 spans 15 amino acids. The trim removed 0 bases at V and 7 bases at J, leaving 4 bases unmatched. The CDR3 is CASSYSGTGGGGYTF. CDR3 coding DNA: TGTGCCAGCAGTTACTCAGGGACAGGGGGGGGTGGCTACACCTTC.

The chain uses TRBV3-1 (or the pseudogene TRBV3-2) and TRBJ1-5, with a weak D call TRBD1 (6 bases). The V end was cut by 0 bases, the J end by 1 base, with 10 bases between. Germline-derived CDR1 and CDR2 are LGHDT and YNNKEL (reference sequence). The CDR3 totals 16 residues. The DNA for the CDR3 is TGTGCCAGCAGCCAAGAGGGAGGGACAAGCAATCAGCCCCAGCATTTT. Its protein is CASSQEGGTSNQPQHF.

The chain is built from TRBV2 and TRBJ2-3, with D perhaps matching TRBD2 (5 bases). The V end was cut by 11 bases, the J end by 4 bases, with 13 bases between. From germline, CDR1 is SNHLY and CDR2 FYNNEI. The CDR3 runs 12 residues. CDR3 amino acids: CAGGYSADTQYF. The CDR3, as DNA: TGTGCCGGAGGCTACTCGGCAGATACGCAGTATTTT.

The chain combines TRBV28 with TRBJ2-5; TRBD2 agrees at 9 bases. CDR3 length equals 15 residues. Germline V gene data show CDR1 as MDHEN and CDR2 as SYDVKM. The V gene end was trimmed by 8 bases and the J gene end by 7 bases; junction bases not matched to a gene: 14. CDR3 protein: CASQISSGGSGTQYF. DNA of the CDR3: TGTGCCAGCCAAATATCAAGCGGGGGGTCAGGGACCCAGTACTTC.

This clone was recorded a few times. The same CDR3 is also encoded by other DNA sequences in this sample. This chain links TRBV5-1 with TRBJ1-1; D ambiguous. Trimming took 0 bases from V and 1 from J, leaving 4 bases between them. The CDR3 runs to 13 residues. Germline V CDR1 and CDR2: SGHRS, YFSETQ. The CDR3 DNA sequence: TGCGCCAGCAGCTTGGACAGGAACACTGAAGCTTTCTTT. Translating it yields CASSLDRNTEAFF.

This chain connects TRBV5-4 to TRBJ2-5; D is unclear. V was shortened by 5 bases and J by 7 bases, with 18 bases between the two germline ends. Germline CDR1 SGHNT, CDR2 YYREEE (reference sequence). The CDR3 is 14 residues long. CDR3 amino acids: CASSLPGSPWTQYF. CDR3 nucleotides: TGTGCCAGCAGTTTGCCGGGTTCACCGTGGACCCAGTACTTC.

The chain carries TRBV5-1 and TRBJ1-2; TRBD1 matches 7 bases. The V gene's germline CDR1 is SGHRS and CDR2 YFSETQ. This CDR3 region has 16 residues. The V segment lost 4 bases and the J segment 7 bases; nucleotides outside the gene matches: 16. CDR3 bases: TGCGCCAGCAGCCTCCGGACAGGCGAATTCACTAGTGGCTACACCTTC. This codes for CASSLRTGEFTSGYTF.

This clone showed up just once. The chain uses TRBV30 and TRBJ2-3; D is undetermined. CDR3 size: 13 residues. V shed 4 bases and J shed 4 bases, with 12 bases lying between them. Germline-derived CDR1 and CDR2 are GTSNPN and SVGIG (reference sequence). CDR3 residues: CAWTGSSADTQYF. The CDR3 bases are TGTGCCTGGACGGGTTCTTCCGCAGATACGCAGTATTTT.

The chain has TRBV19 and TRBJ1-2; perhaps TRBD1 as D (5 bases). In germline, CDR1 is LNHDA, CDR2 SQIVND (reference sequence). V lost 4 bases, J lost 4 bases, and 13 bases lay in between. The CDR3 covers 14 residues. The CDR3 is CASSRQRDLYGYTF. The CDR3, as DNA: TGTGCCAGTAGTAGACAGCGGGACCTCTATGGCTACACCTTC.

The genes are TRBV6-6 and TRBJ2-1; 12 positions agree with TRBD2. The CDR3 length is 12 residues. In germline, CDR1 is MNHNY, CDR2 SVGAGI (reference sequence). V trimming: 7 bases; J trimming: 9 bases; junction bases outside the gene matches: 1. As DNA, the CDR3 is TGTGCCAGCACTAGCGGGGGGGTTGAGCAGTTCTTC. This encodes CASTSGGVEQFF.

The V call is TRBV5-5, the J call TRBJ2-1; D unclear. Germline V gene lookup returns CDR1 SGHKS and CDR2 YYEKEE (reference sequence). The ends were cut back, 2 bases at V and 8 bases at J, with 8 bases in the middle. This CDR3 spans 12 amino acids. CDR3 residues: CASSFRVDEQFF. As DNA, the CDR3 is TGTGCCAGCAGCTTTCGGGTAGATGAGCAGTTCTTC. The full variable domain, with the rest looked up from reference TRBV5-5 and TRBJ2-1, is DAGVTQSPTHLIKTRGQQVTLRCSPISGHKSVSWYQQVLGQGPQFIFQYYEKEERGRGNFPDRFSARQFPNYSSELNVNALLLGDSALYLCASSFRVDEQFFGPGTRLTVL.